The clone carrying this T cell receptor (beta chain) was found many times. Antigen unknown. This sample was taken from a study of regulatory T cells in long-lasting Graves disease. General study findings and limits: The TCR repertoire of persistent Graves' patients was less diverse than that of newly diagnosed ones.

The time point here: newly diagnosed GD, antithyroid drugs for less than 3 months. RNA isolated from PBMCs was used to make the TCR library. CDR3-region Arm-PCR and iRepertoire HTBI primers produced the TCR beta libraries. TCRdb ran MiXCR on the multiplex PCR reads and lists one entry per CDR3 protein. The table includes approximately 470,000 distinct CDR3 sequences, around 16% detected once. Germline V gene data show CDR1 as MDHEN and CDR2 as SYDVKM. The CDR3 sequence is 14 residues long. V shed 0 bases and J shed 1 base, with 7 bases lying between them. Separately, the same data were catalogued under a study of T cells in Graves' hyperthyroidism and ophthalmopathy. That study adds: Uncontrolled infections, other autoimmune diseases, pregnancy or lactation led to exclusion of patients. First-round RT-PCR of the TCR CDR3 relied on the HTBI primer set.

This clonotype was obtained from a man in his forties with Graves disease. The sequenced sample was peripheral blood mononuclear cells (PBMCs), obtained at new diagnosis, from a patient treated with antithyroid drugs. The chain recombines TRBV28 with TRBJ2-7, with D perhaps assigned TRBD1 or TRBD2 (5 bases each). This CDR3 is CASSLWGESYEQYF. The CDR3 nucleotides are TGTGCCAGCAGTTTATGGGGGGAGTCCTACGAGCAGTACTTC.